This paragraph reports one TCR beta chain. Its antigen remains undetermined. No base quality values were provided; no much bigger clone lies one nucleotide off. These data are taken from a study of vaccination effects on CD4 cells after COVID-19 (dated by TCRdb to the early 2020s). Describing the broader study: Post-vaccine samples across the study were collected a median of 72 days after the second dose, with a range of 14 to 241. SARS-CoV-2 spike-specific CD4+ TCR repertoires from before and after mRNA vaccination were compared in COVID-19 convalescent patients and in infection-naive vaccine recipients. Altogether, approximately 10 COVID-19 convalescent patients and a handful of SARS-CoV-2-naive healthy vaccine recipients made up the full study. Cultures from other donors in the study were sequenced with the Oncomine TCR Beta short-read assay on an Illumina iSeq 100.

Based on the germline V gene, the CDR1 and CDR2 sequences are SNHLY and FYNNEI. There are 14 amino acids in the CDR3, from cysteine to phenylalanine inclusive. The entry retains the CDR3 DNA only, 42 bases that are in frame from base 1. V is reduced by 0 bases and J by 1 base, leaving a spacing of 6 bases between them. In the ViraFEST assay, PBMC were stimulated with viral peptide pools, and TCR sequencing was then used to find antigen-specific CD4+ T cell clonotypes based on their expansion. After less than 13 days of culture, CD4+ T cells were isolated with the EasySep CD4+ T cell isolation kit. Two doses of either the BNT162b2 or the mRNA-1273 mRNA SARS-CoV-2 vaccine were administered to participants. Negative nucleocapsid antibody results before and after vaccination confirmed that the healthy vaccine recipients had no prior SARS-CoV-2 infection. Each well held 1.5 million to 2 million PBMC cultured in IMDM containing approximately 5% human AB serum, about 10 IU/ml IL-2 and gentamicin, along with roughly 10 ug/ml peptides. Half of the culture medium was replaced with fresh IL-2-containing medium on days 3 and 7. Unless otherwise noted, each peptide stimulation condition was cultured in triplicate wells. PBMC were separated from whole blood using Ficoll-Paque Plus gradient centrifugation and were then either cryopreserved at -140C or used fresh. The overlapping peptide pools covered the spike proteins of SARS-CoV-2 and of the common cold coronaviruses HCoV-NL63, HCoV-OC43 and HCoV-229E. Genomic DNA was extracted from cultured CD4+ T cells with the QIAamp micro DNA kit.

Points the paper makes about the study in general: Limitations of the study were the small number of convalescent patients and the absence of early post-infection timepoints. Both infection-induced and vaccine-induced clones contracted markedly at late post-vaccination timepoints, which is consistent with waning T cell responses. Among healthy vaccine recipients, nearly all vaccine-induced clones were SARS-CoV-2 mono-reactive, and just 1 of 255 was cross-reactive with common cold coronaviruses.

Library creation used the immunoSEQ multiplex PCR assay. TCR beta CDR3 sequencing was performed on DNA from the cultured, isolated CD4+ T cells. Per the authors' processing: Non-productive TCR sequences were discarded, and reads were trimmed to the CDR3 region, with only CDR3s of 7 or more amino acids retained. Antigen-specific clonotypes were identified with the MANAFEST web app by comparing expansion in peptide wells against reference cultures. To be called positive, a clone needed expansion at FDR<0.05 compared with the reference and with all other wells, an odds ratio greater than 5, and a frequency greater than 0.1% in two replicate wells. A clonotype was defined as cross-reactive if the clonotype was significantly expanded both in SARS-CoV-2 spike wells and in at least one common cold coronavirus spike condition. CDR3 similarity was assessed by Levenshtein distance with the stringdist R package, and unrooted trees were built with ape in R 3.6.1. TCRdb limited this immuneACCESS table to in-frame rearrangements with V and J called. A share of clones is missing; checked studies link under half to unresolved V genes, and the rest is unexplained. V, J and clone size are those of that table, while D and trimming were read from the DNA. Present in this sample are 65,000 to 70,000 clones, around three quarters of which were seen just once. The ten largest account for 0.85% to 1% of the sample.

The sequence derives from a human donor who received a COVID-19 vaccine. Source: CD4+ T cells from PBMCs cultured with HCoV-OC43 spike peptides, taken after COVID-19 vaccination. What this sample's cell subset or site label stands for: HCoV-OC43 spike overlapping peptide pool stimulation. Recombination joined TRBV2 with TRBJ2-5; a confident D gene designation cannot be given. The DNA is TGTGCCAGCAGTGAAGCGAATGTCCAAGAGACCCAGTACTTC. Translated, it reads CASSEANVQETQYF.